These T cell receptor beta chains were read from a single sample in a study of T cells in Graves' hyperthyroidism and ophthalmopathy. TCRdb reprocessed the multiplex PCR reads with MiXCR, giving one entry per CDR3 protein. The sample shows about 540,000 distinct CDR3 sequences, around 45% of them seen only once. Sequencing input: peripheral blood or thyroid tissue (not recorded which). The receptors shown here come from a young woman with Graves' hyperthyroidism. Each CDR3 is given with its conserved first and last residue. The D gene is left open where the match is weak. Not all rows give a size; the values are once, few, many and, for expanded clones, a class.

-,TRBJ1-6,-,TRBV24-1,CATSDSTAGRNSPLHF,TGTGCCACCAGTGATTCTACCGCCGGACGGAATTCACCCCTCCACTTT
TRBD2,TRBJ2-2,many,TRBV20-1,CSARTTSGRVTVNTGELFF,TGCAGTGCTCGCACGACTAGCGGGAGGGTGACGGTGAACACCGGGGAGCTGTTTTTT
-,TRBJ2-7,-,TRBV29-1,CSLSATTSYEQYF,TGCAGCTTAAGTGCTACCACCTCCTACGAGCAGTACTTC
-,TRBJ1-2,-,TRBV10-3,CAISPDRRAYGYTF,TGTGCCATCAGTCCCGACAGAAGAGCATATGGCTACACCTTC
TRBD1,TRBJ1-6,many,TRBV6-2/TRBV6-3,CASSYDDREESPLHF,TGTGCCAGCAGTTACGACGACAGGGAGGAATCACCCCTCCACTTT
-,TRBJ2-5,many,TRBV9,CASSVLGRETQYF,TGTGCCAGCAGCGTACTCGGGCGGGAGACCCAGTACTTC
TRBD1,TRBJ1-2,-,TRBV25-1,CASSDSDRGRSGYTF,TGTGCCAGCAGCGACTCTGACAGGGGACGTTCTGGCTACACCTTC
-,TRBJ2-7,-,TRBV11-3,CASSPLGTGEQYF,TGTGCCAGCAGCCCCTTAGGCACCGGGGAGCAGTACTTC
-,TRBJ2-7,few,TRBV28,CASSLTGTPPYEQYF,TGTGCCAGCAGTTTAACGGGCACACCCCCCTACGAGCAGTACTTC
-,TRBJ1-6,many,TRBV7-9,CASSLDRGGNSPLHF,TGTGCCAGCAGCCTAGACCGGGGGGGTAATTCACCCCTCCACTTT
-,TRBJ1-6,many,TRBV5-1,CASSLEGANSPLHF,TGCGCCAGCAGCTTGGAAGGGGCAAATTCACCCCTCCACTTT
-,TRBJ1-5,many,TRBV2,CASSDYRDHQPQHF,TGTGCCAGCAGTGACTACAGGGATCATCAGCCCCAGCATTTT
-,TRBJ1-6,many,TRBV11-2,CASSPLTRDSPLHF,TGTGCCAGCAGCCCACTCACCAGAGATTCACCCCTCCACTTT
TRBD1,TRBJ2-5,many,TRBV27,CASSSPKGGYRETQYF,TGTGCCAGCAGCTCACCGAAAGGGGGCTATAGGGAGACCCAGTACTTC
TRBD2,TRBJ2-7,-,TRBV10-3,CAIGLAGAEQYF,TGTGCCATCGGACTAGCGGGAGCCGAGCAGTACTTC
-,TRBJ2-7,few,TRBV18,CASSPGTALIEQYF,TGTGCCAGCTCACCAGGGACGGCCCTCATCGAGCAGTACTTC
-,TRBJ2-7,many,TRBV7-6,CASSSYGGPNYEQYF,TGTGCCAGCAGCTCGTACGGGGGTCCTAACTACGAGCAGTACTTC
TRBD1,TRBJ1-2,-,TRBV6-4,CASSDLQGARGYTF,TGTGCCAGCAGTGACCTTCAGGGGGCGCGGGGCTACACCTTC
-,TRBJ2-7,-,TRBV20-1,CSARETGNNEQYF,TGCAGTGCTAGAGAAACTGGGAACAATGAGCAGTACTTC
TRBD1,TRBJ1-6,many,TRBV19,CASSRPDRANSPLHF,TGTGCCAGTAGCCGACCGGACAGGGCCAATTCACCCCTCCACTTT
-,TRBJ2-7,-,TRBV4-1,CASSQRQASYEQYF,TGCGCCAGCAGCCAACGACAGGCCTCCTACGAGCAGTACTTC
TRBD2,TRBJ2-1,-,TRBV7-2,CASSRGREGQGEQFF,TGTGCCAGCAGCCGGGGGCGGGAGGGCCAGGGTGAGCAGTTCTTC
-,TRBJ2-7,-,TRBV10-3,CAISESKSSSGEQYF,TGTGCCATCAGTGAGTCTAAAAGTTCCTCGGGCGAGCAGTACTTC
TRBD1,TRBJ1-2,once,TRBV20-1,CSGGDRVLSF,TGCAGTGGCGGGGACAGGGTTTTGTCCTTC
-,TRBJ2-5,-,TRBV10-3,CAISPGIGPETQYF,TGTGCCATCAGTCCCGGGATCGGGCCAGAGACCCAGTACTTC
TRBD1,TRBJ1-2,many,TRBV12-3/TRBV12-4,CASTRTGGVDYTF,TGTGCCAGTACTCGGACAGGGGGTGTTGACTACACCTTC
TRBD1,TRBJ2-7,many,TRBV7-8,CASSLNRPGGHFYEQYF,TGTGCCAGCAGCTTAAATCGGCCAGGGGGCCACTTCTACGAGCAGTACTTC
TRBD1,TRBJ1-4,-,TRBV20-1,CSASRQGSEKLFF,TGCAGTGCTAGTAGACAGGGATCTGAAAAACTGTTTTTT
TRBD2,TRBJ2-7,many,TRBV7-3,CASSLDSGRTYEQYF,TGTGCCAGCAGCTTAGATAGCGGGAGGACCTACGAGCAGTACTTC
-,TRBJ2-7,-,TRBV11-2,CASSSQERAYEQYF,TGTGCCAGCAGCAGCCAAGAGCGGGCCTACGAGCAGTACTTC
-,TRBJ1-1,many,TRBV20-1,CNARRSGGTEAFF,TGCAATGCCAGACGCTCCGGGGGCACTGAAGCTTTCTTT
-,TRBJ2-7,-,TRBV29-1,CSVARDTEQYF,TGCAGCGTGGCTAGGGACACCGAGCAGTACTTC
TRBD1,TRBJ1-5,many,TRBV27,CASSYGTGPNQPQHF,TGTGCCAGCAGTTACGGGACAGGACCCAATCAGCCCCAGCATTTT
-,TRBJ2-7,many,TRBV11-2,CASSFYKASYEQYF,TGTGCCAGCAGCTTCTACAAGGCCTCCTACGAGCAGTACTTC
TRBD2,TRBJ2-1,-,TRBV11-3,CASSTLAVYNEQFF,TGTGCCAGCAGCACCCTAGCGGTCTACAATGAGCAGTTCTTC
-,TRBJ2-7,many,TRBV10-3,CAISPNYRIPRSYEQYF,TGTGCCATCAGCCCAAACTACAGAATACCCAGATCCTACGAGCAGTACTTC
-,TRBJ1-1,-,TRBV11-3,CASSLDTGRGTEAFF,TGTGCCAGCAGCTTAGATACAGGGAGGGGCACTGAAGCTTTCTTT
-,TRBJ1-1,-,TRBV4-1,CASSQVGRGRPEAFF,TGCGCCAGCAGCCAGGTCGGGCGGGGTAGGCCTGAAGCTTTCTTT
-,TRBJ2-2,many,TRBV7-2,CASSFLPSWGTSGGTGELFF,TGTGCCAGCAGCTTTCTGCCTTCCTGGGGTACTTCAGGTGGCACCGGGGAGCTGTTTTTT
-,TRBJ1-3,many,TRBV7-9,CASSSGSSGNTIYF,TGTGCCAGCAGCTCAGGGTCCTCTGGAAACACCATATATTTT
-,TRBJ2-1,-,TRBV6-5,CASSSSRLLDNEQFF,TGTGCCAGCAGCTCGTCACGTCTGTTGGACAATGAGCAGTTCTTC
-,TRBJ2-7,many,TRBV20-1,CSAGPGSSYEQYF,TGCAGTGCTGGCCCCGGGAGCTCCTACGAGCAGTACTTC
-,TRBJ2-5,many,TRBV2,CASASFGLTQETQYF,TGTGCCAGCGCCAGTTTCGGTCTAACCCAAGAGACCCAGTACTTC
-,TRBJ2-3,-,TRBV4-2,CASSQEVLGSSTDTQYF,TGTGCCAGCAGCCAAGAAGTTCTGGGGTCCTCCACAGATACGCAGTATTTT
-,TRBJ1-2,-,TRBV20-1,CSAPFSGTPKRGYTF,TGCAGTGCGCCCTTTAGCGGGACCCCCAAGCGCGGCTACACCTTC
TRBD1,TRBJ2-7,many,TRBV29-1,CSVEDRGQDRYEQYF,TGCAGCGTTGAAGATCGGGGACAGGATCGTTACGAGCAGTACTTC
-,TRBJ1-5,many,TRBV13,CASSFPSSDQPQHF,TGTGCCAGCAGCTTTCCCTCCTCGGATCAGCCCCAGCATTTT
TRBD2,TRBJ2-5,many,TRBV19,CASSTVAGGYQETQYF,TGTGCCAGTAGTACAGTAGCGGGAGGGTACCAAGAGACCCAGTACTTC
TRBD1,TRBJ1-1,once,TRBV2,CASQRWGQMNTEAFF,TGTGCCAGCCAACGCTGGGGACAGATGAACACTGAAGCTTTCTTT
-,TRBJ2-1,-,TRBV19,CASKRQSNYNEQFF,TGTGCCAGTAAACGACAGAGTAATTACAATGAGCAGTTCTTC
-,TRBJ2-2,-,TRBV6-5,CASSPGAGVTNTGELFF,TGTGCCAGCAGTCCCGGGGCGGGCGTTACGAACACCGGGGAGCTGTTTTTT
-,TRBJ2-7,many,TRBV20-1,CSAVPLRSSYEQYF,TGCAGTGCTGTCCCTTTGCGGAGCTCCTACGAGCAGTACTTC
TRBD1,TRBJ2-3,many,TRBV10-2,CASKTPGQPQDTQYF,TGCGCCAGCAAAACACCGGGACAGCCTCAGGATACGCAGTATTTT